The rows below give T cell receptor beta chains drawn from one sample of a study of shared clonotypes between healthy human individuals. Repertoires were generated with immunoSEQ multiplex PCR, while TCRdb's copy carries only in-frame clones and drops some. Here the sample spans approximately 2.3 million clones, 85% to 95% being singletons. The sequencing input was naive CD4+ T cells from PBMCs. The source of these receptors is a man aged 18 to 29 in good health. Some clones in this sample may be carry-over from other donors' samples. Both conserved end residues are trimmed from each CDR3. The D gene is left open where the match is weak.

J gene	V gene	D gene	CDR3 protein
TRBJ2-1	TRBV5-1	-	ASSSTPGQGYNEQF
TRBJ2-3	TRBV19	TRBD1	ATRQGPTDTQY
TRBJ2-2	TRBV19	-	ASSPRLSTGELF
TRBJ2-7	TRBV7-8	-	ASSFPNQGGQY
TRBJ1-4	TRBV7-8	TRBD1	ASSSLQGFNEKLF
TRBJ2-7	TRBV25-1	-	ASSTSKGAAYEQY
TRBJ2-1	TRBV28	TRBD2	ASRAPGLAAYNEQF
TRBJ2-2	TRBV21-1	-	ASSQGQLGTGELF
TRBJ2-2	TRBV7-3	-	ASSPTSSGELF
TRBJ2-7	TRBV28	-	ASKSDGAYEQY
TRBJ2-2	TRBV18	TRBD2	ASSGLAGHTGELF
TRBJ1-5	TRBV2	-	ASSGLSNQPQH
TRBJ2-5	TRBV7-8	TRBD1	ASSPGQGETQY
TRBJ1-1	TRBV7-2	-	ASTRGRQLNTEAF
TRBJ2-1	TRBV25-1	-	ASSGEYWAANEQF
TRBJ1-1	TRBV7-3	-	ASSLRGRVEEAF
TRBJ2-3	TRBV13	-	ASSASPPAVSTHTQY
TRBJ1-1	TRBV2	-	ASSEGPESEAF
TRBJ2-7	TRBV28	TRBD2	ASSSPLAGGAYEQY
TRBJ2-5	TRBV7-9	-	ASSTKTQY
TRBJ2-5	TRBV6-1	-	ASQAGPEETQY
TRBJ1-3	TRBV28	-	ASSPRRDSGNTIY
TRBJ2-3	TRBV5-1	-	ASSLGDQDTQY
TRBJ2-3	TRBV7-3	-	ASSWGAGGGAQY
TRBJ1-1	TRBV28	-	ASSLTFTPRAF
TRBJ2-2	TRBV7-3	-	ASSLTGGGPGVGELF
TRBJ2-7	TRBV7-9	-	ASSSGPFYEQY
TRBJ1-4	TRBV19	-	ASSSAYEKLF
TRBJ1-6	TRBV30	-	AWSGYSSYNSPLH
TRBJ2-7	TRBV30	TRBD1	AWSPVRWDSFEQY
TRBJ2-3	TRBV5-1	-	ASSPPVTDTQY
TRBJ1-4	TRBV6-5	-	ASSYSSGAPNEKLF
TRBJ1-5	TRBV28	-	ASSSLIQPQH
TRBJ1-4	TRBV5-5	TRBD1	ASSRRQGRDEKLF
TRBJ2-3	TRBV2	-	ASGGMDTQY
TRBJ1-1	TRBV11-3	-	ASSLKENTEAF
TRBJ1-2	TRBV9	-	ASSVAPRPEGPYGYT
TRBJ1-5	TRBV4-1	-	ASSHVTGNSNQPQH
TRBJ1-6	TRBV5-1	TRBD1	ASSLGGTGVHSPLH
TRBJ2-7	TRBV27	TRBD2	ASSRLAGSYEQY
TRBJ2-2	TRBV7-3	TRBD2	ASSPGGGTLGELF
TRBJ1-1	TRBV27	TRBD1	ASRQGARDTEAF
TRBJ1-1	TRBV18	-	ASSPRTEGLNTEAF
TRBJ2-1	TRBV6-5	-	ASTGASYNEQF
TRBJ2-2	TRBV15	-	ATRVVGTGELF
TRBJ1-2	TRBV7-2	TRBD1	ASSLVATGTGGDYGYT
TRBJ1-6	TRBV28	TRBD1	ASRPRQGGLSPLH
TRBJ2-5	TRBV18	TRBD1	ASSPTGGETQY
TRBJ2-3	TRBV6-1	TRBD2	ASSEFGGRTDTQY
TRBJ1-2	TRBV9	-	ASSVAFGGYYGYT
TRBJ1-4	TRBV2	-	ASSGGTNEKLF
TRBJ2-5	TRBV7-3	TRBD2	ASSPETGTSGETQY
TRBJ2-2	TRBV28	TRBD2	ASSNRASGTGELF
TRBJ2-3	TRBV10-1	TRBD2	ASSLAGDTDTQY
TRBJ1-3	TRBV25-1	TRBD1	ASSIGQGRNTIY
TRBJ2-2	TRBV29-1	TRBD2	SVDPGGTNTGELF
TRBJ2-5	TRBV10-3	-	AIRLPGQETQY